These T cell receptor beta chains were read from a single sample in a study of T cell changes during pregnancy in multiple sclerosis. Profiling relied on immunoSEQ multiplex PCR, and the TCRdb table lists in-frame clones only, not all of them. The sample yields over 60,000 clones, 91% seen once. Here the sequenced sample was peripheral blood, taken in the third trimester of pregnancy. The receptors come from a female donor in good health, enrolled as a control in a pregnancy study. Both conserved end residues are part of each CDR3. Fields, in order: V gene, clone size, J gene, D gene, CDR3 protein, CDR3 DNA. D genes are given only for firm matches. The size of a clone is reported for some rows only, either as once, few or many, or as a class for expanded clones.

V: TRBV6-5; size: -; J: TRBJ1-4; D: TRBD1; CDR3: CASSPDRGREKLFF; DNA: TGTGCCAGCAGCCCGGACAGGGGTCGGGAAAAACTGTTTTTT
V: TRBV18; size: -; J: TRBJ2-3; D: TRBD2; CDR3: CASSPLAGPTDTQYF; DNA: TGTGCCAGCTCACCACTAGCGGGGCCGACAGATACGCAGTATTTT
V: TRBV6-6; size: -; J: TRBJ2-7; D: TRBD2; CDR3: CASSSVAGSYEQYF; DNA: TGTGCCAGCAGTTCCGTAGCGGGGAGTTACGAGCAGTACTTC
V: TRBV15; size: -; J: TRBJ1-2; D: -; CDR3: CATSRDAGEVYGYTF; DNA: TGTGCCACCAGCAGAGACGCGGGGGAGGTCTATGGCTACACCTTC
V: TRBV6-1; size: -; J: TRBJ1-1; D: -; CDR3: CASLRGVMNTEAFF; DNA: TGTGCCAGCCTACGGGGGGTAATGAACACTGAAGCTTTCTTT
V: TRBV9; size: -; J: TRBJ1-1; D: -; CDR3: CASSVVPGSAEAFF; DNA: TGTGCCAGCAGCGTAGTCCCAGGGTCGGCTGAAGCTTTCTTT
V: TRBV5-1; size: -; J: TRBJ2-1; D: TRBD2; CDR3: CASKLAGSSYNEQFF; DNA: TGCGCCAGCAAACTAGCGGGGAGCTCCTACAATGAGCAGTTCTTC
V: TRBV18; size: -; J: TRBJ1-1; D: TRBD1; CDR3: CASSVGQGTEAFF; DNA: TGTGCCAGCTCAGTGGGACAGGGGACTGAAGCTTTCTTT
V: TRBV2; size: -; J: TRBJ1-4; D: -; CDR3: CASRVTGLREKLFF; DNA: TGTGCCAGCAGGGTCACAGGGCTCAGGGAAAAACTGTTTTTT
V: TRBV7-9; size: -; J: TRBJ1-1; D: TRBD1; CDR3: CASSPRDRGQALTEAFF; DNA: TGTGCCAGCAGCCCACGGGACAGGGGCCAGGCCCTAACTGAAGCTTTCTTT
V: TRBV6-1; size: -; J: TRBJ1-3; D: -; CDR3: CASSERSGGISGNTIYF; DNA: TGTGCCAGCAGTGAAAGGTCCGGGGGAATCTCTGGAAACACCATATATTTT
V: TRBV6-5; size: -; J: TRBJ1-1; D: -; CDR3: CASSFNRSPNTEAFF; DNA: TGTGCCAGCAGTTTTAACAGGTCCCCGAACACTGAAGCTTTCTTT
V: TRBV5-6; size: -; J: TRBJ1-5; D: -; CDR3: CASSRYSKKHQPQHF; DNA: TGTGCCAGCAGTCGGTACAGCAAGAAACATCAGCCCCAGCATTTT
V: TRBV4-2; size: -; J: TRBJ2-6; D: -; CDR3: CASSLKGDSGANVLTF; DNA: TGTGCCAGCAGCCTTAAGGGGGACTCTGGGGCCAACGTCCTGACTTTC
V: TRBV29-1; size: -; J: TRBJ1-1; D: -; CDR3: CSVRPGGNTEAFF; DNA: TGCAGCGTTCGACCCGGGGGAAACACTGAAGCTTTCTTT
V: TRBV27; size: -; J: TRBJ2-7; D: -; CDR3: CASSPVSTGRPEQYF; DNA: TGTGCCAGCAGCCCAGTTTCGACAGGGAGGCCCGAGCAGTACTTC
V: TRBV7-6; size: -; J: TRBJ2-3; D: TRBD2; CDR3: CASSLAASGGFPNTQYF; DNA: TGTGCCAGCAGCTTAGCGGCTAGCGGGGGGTTCCCGAATACGCAGTATTTT
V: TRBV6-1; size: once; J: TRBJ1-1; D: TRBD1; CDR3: CASSEVWDRNTEAFF; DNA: TGTGCCAGCAGTGAAGTATGGGACAGGAACACTGAAGCTTTCTTT
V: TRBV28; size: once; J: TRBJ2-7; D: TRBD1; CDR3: CASQGVPYEQYF; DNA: TGTGCCTCCCAGGGGGTTCCCTACGAGCAGTACTTC
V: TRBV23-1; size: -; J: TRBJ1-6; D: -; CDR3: CARSRGGDDSPLHF; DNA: TGCGCCAGATCCAGGGGTGGGGATGATTCACCCCTCCACTTT
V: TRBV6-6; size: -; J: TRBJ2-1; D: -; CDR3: CASRSLGGSSYNEQFF; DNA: TGTGCCAGCAGGTCCTTAGGAGGAAGCTCCTACAATGAGCAGTTCTTC
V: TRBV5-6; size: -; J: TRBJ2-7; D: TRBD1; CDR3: CASSPPGQGAYEQYF; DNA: TGTGCCAGCAGCCCCCCGGGTCAGGGGGCTTACGAGCAGTACTTC
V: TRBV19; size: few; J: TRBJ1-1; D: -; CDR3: CASSTAGGNTEAFF; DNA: TGTGCCAGTAGTACCGCGGGGGGGAACACTGAAGCTTTCTTT
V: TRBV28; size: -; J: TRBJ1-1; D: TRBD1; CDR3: CASSHDRVRSAEAFF; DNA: TGTGCCAGCAGTCATGACAGGGTTAGAAGCGCTGAAGCTTTCTTT
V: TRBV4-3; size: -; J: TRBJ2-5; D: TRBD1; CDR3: CASSRTGEETQYF; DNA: TGCGCCAGCAGCCGGACAGGGGAAGAGACCCAGTACTTC
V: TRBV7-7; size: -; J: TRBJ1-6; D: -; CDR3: CASSAYTGTRNSPLHF; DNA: TGTGCCAGCAGCGCTTATACCGGGACAAGGAATTCACCCCTCCACTTT
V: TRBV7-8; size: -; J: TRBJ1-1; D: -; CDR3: CASSLEGRLNTEAFF; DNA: TGTGCCAGCAGCTTAGAGGGGAGGCTGAACACTGAAGCTTTCTTT
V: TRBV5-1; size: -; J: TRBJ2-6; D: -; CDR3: CASSLEGRAGANVLTF; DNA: TGCGCCAGCAGCTTGGAAGGCAGGGCTGGGGCCAACGTCCTGACTTTC
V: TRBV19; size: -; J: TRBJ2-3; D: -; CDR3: CASRPAEITDTQYF; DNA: TGTGCCAGTCGGCCCGCGGAAATCACAGATACGCAGTATTTT
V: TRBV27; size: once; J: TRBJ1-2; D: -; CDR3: CASSLSGGLGYTF; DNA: TGTGCCAGCAGTTTATCGGGGGGGTTGGGCTACACCTTC
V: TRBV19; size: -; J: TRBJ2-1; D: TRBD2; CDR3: CASSAMDSGSRNEQFF; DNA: TGTGCCAGTAGTGCGATGGACAGCGGGAGTCGGAATGAGCAGTTCTTC
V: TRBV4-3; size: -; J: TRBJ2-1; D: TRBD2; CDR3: CASSQDLAGRGNEQFF; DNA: TGCGCCAGCAGCCAAGACTTAGCGGGAAGGGGCAATGAGCAGTTCTTC
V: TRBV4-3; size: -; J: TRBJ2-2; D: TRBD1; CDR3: CASSQDFPRTGGPGELFF; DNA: TGCGCCAGCAGCCAAGATTTCCCGAGGACAGGGGGGCCCGGGGAGCTGTTTTTT
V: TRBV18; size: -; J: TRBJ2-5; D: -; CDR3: CASSPLRQETQYF; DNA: TGTGCCAGCTCCCCCCTGCGACAAGAGACCCAGTACTTC
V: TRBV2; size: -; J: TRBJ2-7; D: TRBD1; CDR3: CASSQGDSFDYEQYF; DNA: TGTGCCAGCAGCCAGGGGGACAGTTTCGACTACGAGCAGTACTTC
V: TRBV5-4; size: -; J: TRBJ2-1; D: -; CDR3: CASSRGGEHNEQFF; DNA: TGTGCCAGCAGCAGGGGCGGAGAGCACAATGAGCAGTTCTTC
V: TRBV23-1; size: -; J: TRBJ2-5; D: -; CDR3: CASSRQMHQETQYF; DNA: TGCGCCAGCAGTAGACAGATGCACCAAGAGACCCAGTACTTC
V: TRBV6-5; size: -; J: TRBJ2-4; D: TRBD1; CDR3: CATMTGGVDKNIQYF; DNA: TGTGCCACCATGACAGGGGGCGTGGACAAAAACATTCAGTACTTC
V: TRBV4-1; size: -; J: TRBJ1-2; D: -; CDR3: CASSQVTGTGYGYTF; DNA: TGCGCCAGCAGCCAAGTAACCGGGACTGGGTATGGCTACACCTTC
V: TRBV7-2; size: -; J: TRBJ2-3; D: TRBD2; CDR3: CASSYGSGGPDTQYF; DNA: TGTGCCAGCAGCTACGGGTCGGGGGGGCCGGATACGCAGTATTTT
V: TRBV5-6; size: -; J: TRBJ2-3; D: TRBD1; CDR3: CASSSGTGVIDTQYF; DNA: TGTGCCAGCAGCTCCGGGACAGGGGTTATAGATACGCAGTATTTT
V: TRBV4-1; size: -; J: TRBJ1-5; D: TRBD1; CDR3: CASSKDRGNQPQHF; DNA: TGCGCCAGCAGCAAGGACAGGGGGAATCAGCCCCAGCATTTT